This T cell receptor beta chain was identified during a study of T cell repertoires in cytomegalovirus infection. The length of the CDR3 is 16 residues. The germline gives CDR1 SGDLS, CDR2 YYNGEE. The V end was cut by 1 base, the J end by 2 bases, with 14 bases between. TCRdb redid the calling of the reads with MiXCR, one entry per CDR3 protein. The top ten clones hold approximately 13% of a sample with about 530,000 distinct CDR3 sequences, more than 25% of them seen once. The TCR comes from a human donor in good health (CMV status not recorded). Some clones in this sample may be carry-over from other donors' samples. Sequencing was performed on PBMCs. The chain links TRBV9 to TRBJ2-3; a weak D match, TRBD2 (5 bases). As DNA, the CDR3 is TGTGCCAGCAGCGTAACTAGTCTCATTTCCACAGATACGCAGTATTTT. It specifies CASSVTSLISTDTQYF.